This TCR beta chain is drawn from a study of OX40 agonist ivuxolimab in advanced cancers. Libraries were prepared by immunoSEQ multiplex PCR; TCRdb keeps only in-frame clonotypes and omits some of them. The profile shows roughly 79,000 clones, 91% of them singletons. Trimming shortened V by 5 bases and J by 8 bases, and 13 bases separated the two germline ends. The CDR3 has 13 amino acids. Germline loops: CDR1 MDHEN, CDR2 SYDVKM. The sample in question was CD4+ or CD8+ T cells sorted from blood, obtained in a trial of the OX40 agonist ivuxolimab. The J gene is TRBJ2-4, the V gene TRBV28, with D unclear. The receptor was derived from an adult with an advanced solid tumor such as melanoma, head and neck, liver or kidney cancer. CDR3 nucleotide sequence: TGTGCCAGCAGTGCTCCCCCGCGCTACATTCAGTACTTC. It translates to CASSAPPRYIQYF.